The rows below give T cell receptor beta chains drawn from one sample of a study of T-cell memory formation after mild COVID-19. Using its own MiXCR run on the 5' RACE reads, TCRdb lists one record per CDR3 protein. The sample gives approximately 260,000 distinct CDR3 sequences, 18% of which show up once; more than 20% is in the top ten. Source material: PBMCs or a T cell subset sorted from them (not recorded which). These receptors all stem from a man in his late teens or twenties who had mild COVID-19 (a few samples of this study predate the infection). Cell type and time point are not known. Both conserved end residues are trimmed from each CDR3.

v_gene	j_gene	CDR3aa
TRBV4-2	TRBJ1-1	ASRSGTEAF
TRBV5-6	TRBJ2-7	ASTLGLGAHEQY
TRBV2	TRBJ1-1	ASSDRPNTEAF
TRBV2	TRBJ2-2	ASSEARIAGPGELF
TRBV5-4	TRBJ2-7	ASSPGQLREQY
TRBV3-1	TRBJ2-7	ASSPTGAYEQY
TRBV29-1	TRBJ1-2	SVVLTVYGYT
TRBV5-1	TRBJ2-7	ASSLGPEKY
TRBV29-1	TRBJ2-3	SVEERLRSTDTQY
TRBV6-1	TRBJ2-7	ASSERILAFYEQY
TRBV7-9	TRBJ2-2	ASSSEEGRKIYTGELF
TRBV5-1	TRBJ1-2	ASRESGTGEYGYT
TRBV5-1	TRBJ2-3	ASMRTASTDTQY
TRBV20-1	TRBJ2-3	SATLSGGSWGTQY
TRBV12-3/TRBV12-4	TRBJ1-1	ASSLGGLSTEAF
TRBV6-5	TRBJ2-1	ASSSGSGGSHNEQF
TRBV7-8	TRBJ2-4	ASSLTGTLAKNIQY
TRBV4-2	TRBJ1-1	ASSQGGAAHTEAF
TRBV28	TRBJ1-1	ASSFSPREEGTEAF
TRBV6-2/TRBV6-3	TRBJ2-2	ASSPRINHPNTGELF
TRBV12-3/TRBV12-4	TRBJ2-7	ASTLTGIHEQY
TRBV28	TRBJ2-3	ASTGSSGATDTQY
TRBV5-1	TRBJ1-5	ASSPSANQPQH
TRBV4-2	TRBJ2-5	ASSHAGRDETQY
TRBV7-3	TRBJ2-1	ASSLGTSGYEQF
TRBV6-5	TRBJ2-3	ASSYSSLGSDTQY
TRBV28	TRBJ2-5	ASRDLGGLGTQY
TRBV5-6	TRBJ2-1	ASTQGVGEQF
TRBV12-3/TRBV12-4	TRBJ2-3	ASSLMAAADTQY
TRBV4-3	TRBJ2-7	ASSQGPDWTYEQY
TRBV2	TRBJ2-7	ASSAGQGLEQY
TRBV6-5	TRBJ1-1	ASSPPGGENTEAF
TRBV28	TRBJ2-1	ASNLPYREQF
TRBV9	TRBJ2-5	ASSVWQGDETQY
TRBV11-2	TRBJ1-1	ASSDKSRAQAF
TRBV20-1	TRBJ2-2	SARPGTGVRENTGELF
TRBV7-3	TRBJ2-2	ASSSTVGTAGELF
TRBV6-5	TRBJ2-3	ASSPGTGIVRTDTQY
TRBV28	TRBJ2-6	ATTRGSGANVLT
TRBV7-6	TRBJ2-7	ASSSQPTGSLEQY
TRBV5-1	TRBJ2-3	ASSLGLAGPDTQY
TRBV23-1	TRBJ1-6	ASSQSDNYNSPLH
TRBV30	TRBJ1-2	AWSVGLLYT
TRBV4-3	TRBJ2-3	ASSQDGTSGAQY